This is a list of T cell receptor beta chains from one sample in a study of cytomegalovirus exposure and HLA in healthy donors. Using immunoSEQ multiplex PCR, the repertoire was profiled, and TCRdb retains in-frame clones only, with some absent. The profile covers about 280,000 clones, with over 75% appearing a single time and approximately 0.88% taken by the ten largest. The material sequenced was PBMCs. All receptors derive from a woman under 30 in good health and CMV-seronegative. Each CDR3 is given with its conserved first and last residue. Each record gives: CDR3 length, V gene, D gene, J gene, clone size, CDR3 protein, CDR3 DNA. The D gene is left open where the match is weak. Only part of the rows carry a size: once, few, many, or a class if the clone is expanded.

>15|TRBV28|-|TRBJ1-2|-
CASSLYTIGDYGYTF
TGTGCCAGCAGTTTATATACCATCGGGGATTATGGCTACACCTTC
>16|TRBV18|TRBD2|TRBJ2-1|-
CASSPLGLAADNEQFF
TGTGCCAGCTCACCACTCGGACTAGCGGCCGACAATGAGCAGTTCTTC
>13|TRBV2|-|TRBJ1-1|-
CASPGPGNTEAFF
TGTGCCAGCCCAGGGCCGGGGAACACTGAAGCTTTCTTT
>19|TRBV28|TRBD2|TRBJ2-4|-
CASSQPPGGGRGTKNIQYF
TGTGCCAGCAGTCAACCCCCCGGGGGCGGGAGGGGGACCAAAAACATTCAGTACTTC
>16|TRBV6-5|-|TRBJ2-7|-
CASSYSKGSAPYEQYF
TGTGCCAGCAGTTACTCGAAGGGTAGCGCTCCCTACGAGCAGTACTTC
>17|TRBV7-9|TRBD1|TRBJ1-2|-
CASSSEPWDRDNYGYTF
TGTGCCAGCAGCTCAGAGCCGTGGGACAGGGATAACTATGGCTACACCTTC
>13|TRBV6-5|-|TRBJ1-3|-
CASSYGSGNTIYF
TGTGCCAGCAGTTACGGTTCCGGGAACACCATATATTTT
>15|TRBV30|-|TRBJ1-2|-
CAWSVRGWGNYGYTF
TGTGCCTGGAGTGTACGGGGTTGGGGAAACTATGGCTACACCTTC
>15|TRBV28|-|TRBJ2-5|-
CASSLRRSGQETQYF
TGTGCCAGCAGTTTAAGACGAAGCGGACAAGAGACCCAGTACTTC
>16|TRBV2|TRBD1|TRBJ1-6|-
CASSLGGQGGNSPLHF
TGTGCCAGCAGTCTGGGAGGACAGGGAGGGAATTCACCCCTCCACTTT
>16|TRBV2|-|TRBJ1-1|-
CASKIRDTRIVTEAFF
TGTGCCAGCAAGATCCGGGACACGCGGATCGTCACTGAAGCTTTCTTT
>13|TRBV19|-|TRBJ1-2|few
CASTQTGSYGYTF
TGTGCCAGTACCCAAACAGGTAGCTATGGCTACACCTTC
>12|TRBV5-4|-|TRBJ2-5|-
CASSFSSGTQYF
TGTGCCAGCAGCTTCTCCTCGGGGACCCAGTACTTC
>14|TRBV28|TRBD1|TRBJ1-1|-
CASSLTGVKTEAFF
TGTGCCAGCAGTTTAACAGGGGTGAAAACTGAAGCTTTCTTT
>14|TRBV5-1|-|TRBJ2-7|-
CASSLARLTYEQYF
TGCGCCAGCAGCTTGGCTAGACTAACCTACGAGCAGTACTTC
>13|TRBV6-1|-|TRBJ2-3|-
CASRLIATDTQYF
TGTGCCAGCAGGCTCATAGCCACAGATACGCAGTATTTT
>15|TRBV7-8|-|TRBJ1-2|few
CASSLELERARGYTF
TGTGCCAGCAGCTTAGAGTTGGAGAGGGCTAGAGGCTACACCTTC
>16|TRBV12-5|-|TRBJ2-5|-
CASGSGRQVSGETQYF
TGTGCTAGTGGTTCTGGGCGACAGGTCTCGGGTGAGACCCAGTACTTC
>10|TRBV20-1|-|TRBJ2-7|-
CSAQGGRQYF
TGCAGTGCCCAGGGGGGACGGCAGTACTTC
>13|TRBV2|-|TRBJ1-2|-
CASSERVPSGYTF
TGTGCCAGCAGTGAACGGGTTCCGTCTGGCTACACCTTC
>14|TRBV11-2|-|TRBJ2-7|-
CASSSLGGSYEQYF
TGTGCCAGCAGCTCTTTGGGGGGATCCTACGAGCAGTACTTC
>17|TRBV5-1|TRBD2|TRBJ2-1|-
CASSSTGTRSSYNEQFF
TGCGCCAGCAGCTCGACCGGGACTAGGAGCTCCTACAATGAGCAGTTCTTC
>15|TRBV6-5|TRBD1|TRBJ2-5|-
CASSYFDRAGETQYF
TGTGCCAGCAGTTACTTTGACAGGGCAGGGGAGACCCAGTACTTC
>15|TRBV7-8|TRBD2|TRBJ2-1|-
CASSLVGGRGDEQFF
TGTGCCAGCAGCTTAGTAGGCGGGAGAGGCGATGAGCAGTTCTTC
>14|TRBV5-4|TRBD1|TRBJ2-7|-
CASSRGQGGYEQYF
TGTGCCAGCAGCCGCGGACAGGGCGGATACGAGCAGTACTTC
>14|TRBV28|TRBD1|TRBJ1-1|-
CASSVRGPHTEAFF
TGTGCCAGCAGTGTCAGGGGGCCCCACACTGAAGCTTTCTTT
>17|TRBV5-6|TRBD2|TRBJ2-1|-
CASSLGLAGDPNNEQFF
TGTGCCAGCAGCCTGGGACTAGCGGGAGACCCGAACAATGAGCAGTTCTTC